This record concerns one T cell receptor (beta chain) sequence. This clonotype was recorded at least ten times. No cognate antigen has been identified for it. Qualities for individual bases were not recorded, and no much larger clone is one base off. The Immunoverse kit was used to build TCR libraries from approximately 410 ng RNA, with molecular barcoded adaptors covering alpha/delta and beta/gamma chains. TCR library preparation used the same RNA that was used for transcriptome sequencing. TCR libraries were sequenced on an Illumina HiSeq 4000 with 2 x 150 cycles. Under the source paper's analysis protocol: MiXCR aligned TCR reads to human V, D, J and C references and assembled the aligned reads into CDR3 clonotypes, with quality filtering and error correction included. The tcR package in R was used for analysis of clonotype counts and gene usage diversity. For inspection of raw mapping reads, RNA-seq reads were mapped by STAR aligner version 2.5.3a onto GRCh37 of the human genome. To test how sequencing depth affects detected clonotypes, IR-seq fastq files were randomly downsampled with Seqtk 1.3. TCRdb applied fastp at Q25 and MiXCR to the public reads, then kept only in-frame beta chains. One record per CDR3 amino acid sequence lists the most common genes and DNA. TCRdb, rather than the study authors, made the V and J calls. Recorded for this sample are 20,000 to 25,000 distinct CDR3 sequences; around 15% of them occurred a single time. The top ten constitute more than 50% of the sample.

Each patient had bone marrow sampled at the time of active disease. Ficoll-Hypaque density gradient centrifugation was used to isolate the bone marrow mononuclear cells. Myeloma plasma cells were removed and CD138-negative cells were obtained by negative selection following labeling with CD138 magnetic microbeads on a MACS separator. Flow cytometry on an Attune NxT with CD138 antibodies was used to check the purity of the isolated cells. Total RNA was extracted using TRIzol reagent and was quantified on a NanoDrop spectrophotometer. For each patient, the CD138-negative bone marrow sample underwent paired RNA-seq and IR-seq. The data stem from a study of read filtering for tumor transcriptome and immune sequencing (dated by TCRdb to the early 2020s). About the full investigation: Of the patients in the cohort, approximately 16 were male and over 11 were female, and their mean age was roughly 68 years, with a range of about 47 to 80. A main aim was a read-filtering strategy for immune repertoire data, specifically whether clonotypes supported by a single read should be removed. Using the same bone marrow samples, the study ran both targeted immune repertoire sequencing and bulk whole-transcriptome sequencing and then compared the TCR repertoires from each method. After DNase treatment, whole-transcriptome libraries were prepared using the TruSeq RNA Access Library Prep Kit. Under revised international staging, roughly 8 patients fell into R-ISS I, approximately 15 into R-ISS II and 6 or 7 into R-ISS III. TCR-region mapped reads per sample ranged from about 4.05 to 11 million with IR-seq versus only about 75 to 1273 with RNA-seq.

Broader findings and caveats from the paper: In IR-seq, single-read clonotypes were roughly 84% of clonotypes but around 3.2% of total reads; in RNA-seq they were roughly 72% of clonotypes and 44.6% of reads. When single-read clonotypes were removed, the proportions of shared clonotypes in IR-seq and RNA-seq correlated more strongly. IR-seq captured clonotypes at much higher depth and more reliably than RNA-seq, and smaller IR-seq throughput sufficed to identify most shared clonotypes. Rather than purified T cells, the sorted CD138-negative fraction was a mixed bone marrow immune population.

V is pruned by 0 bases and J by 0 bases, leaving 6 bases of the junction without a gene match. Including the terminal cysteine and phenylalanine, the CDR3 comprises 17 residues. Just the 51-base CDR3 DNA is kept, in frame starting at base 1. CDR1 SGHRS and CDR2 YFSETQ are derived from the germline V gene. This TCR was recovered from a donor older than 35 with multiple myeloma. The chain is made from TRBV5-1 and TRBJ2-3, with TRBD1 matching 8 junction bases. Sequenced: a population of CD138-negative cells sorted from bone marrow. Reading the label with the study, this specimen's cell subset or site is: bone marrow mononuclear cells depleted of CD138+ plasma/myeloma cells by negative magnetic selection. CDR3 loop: CASSLETGATSTDTQYF. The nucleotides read TGCGCCAGCAGCTTGGAGACAGGGGCCACTAGCACAGATACGCAGTATTTT.